What follows is one T cell receptor beta chain and its context. What it recognizes is unknown. Measured with immunoSEQ multiplex PCR; TCRdb has only the in-frame clones, and not every one. The data hold some 20,000 clones, with over 75% observed a single time. The data belong to a study of T cells in localized non-small cell lung cancer. Findings and limits, study-wide: Uninvolved adjacent lung had more T cell clonality than any other tissue, topping tumor. Greater T cell density in blood accompanied longer overall survival. In adjacent lung appeared a median around 59 of the top 100 tumor clones.

CDR1 and CDR2 from the germline V gene are DFQATT and SNEGSKA (reference sequence). V lost 2 bases, J lost 8 bases, and 9 bases lay in between. The CDR3 length is 11 residues. Source: peripheral blood, taken before any cancer treatment. The J gene is TRBJ1-2, the V gene TRBV20-1, with D perhaps matching TRBD1 (5 bases). The clonotype originates from a woman aged 35-75 years with stage I lung adenocarcinoma. CDR3 in DNA: TGCAGTGCTAGACAGGGAAACGGCTACACCTTC. Amino acid sequence: CSARQGNGYTF.